The sequence of this T cell receptor beta chain was determined in a study of beta chain features in type 1 diabetes. Overall study results and limits: A moderate, significant TCRB CDR3 shortening appeared in type 1 diabetes across four CD4+ subsets. Insertion counts at VDJ junctions were lower in type 1 diabetes patients, who also showed more deletions there.

Expressed TCRB transcripts were sequenced after all isolated RNA was converted to cDNA. Method: immunoSEQ multiplex PCR; TCRdb's copy keeps in-frame clones and lacks some. The sample yields some 250,000 clones, roughly 11% seen once. On this clone itself: What it binds is unknown.

The specimen sequenced was naive CD4+ T cells from blood. This clonotype originated in a man younger than 45 with type 1 diabetes.

The CDR3 sequence is CASSVQAGKETQYF. For the CDR3, the DNA is TGTGCCAGCAGCGTACAAGCGGGGAAAGAGACCCAGTACTTC. This chain links TRBV7-9 with TRBJ2-5; TRBD2 agrees at 7 bases. V lost 5 bases to trimming and J lost 3 bases; unmatched junction nucleotides: 6. CDR3 length: 14 amino acids. The germline CDR1 and CDR2 sequences are SEHNR and FQNEAQ (reference sequence).